Listed below are T cell receptor beta chains from one sample, sequenced in a study of shared clonotypes between healthy human individuals. The data were produced by immunoSEQ multiplex PCR, yet TCRdb's version contains in-frame clones alone and is incomplete. The table has 2 million to 2.5 million clones, approximately 94% seen once. Material for sequencing was naive CD4+ T cells from PBMCs. These receptors all come from a man aged 18-30 years in good health. Some clones in this sample may be carry-over from other donors' samples. Both conserved end residues are part of each CDR3.

>TRBJ2-1|TRBV12-5
CATSRGTPSYNEQFF
>TRBJ2-1|TRBV27
CASSLGPSLQEQFF
>TRBJ2-4|TRBV15
CATSREVGQGRNIQYF
>TRBJ1-1|TRBV6-1
CASKFGPMNTEAFF
>TRBJ2-3|TRBV7-6
CASSSPSGSDTQYF
>TRBJ1-2|TRBV28
CASSKPSEYGYTF
>TRBJ2-2|TRBV5-1
CASSLLARATGELFF
>TRBJ2-1|TRBV19
CASSIGGSQDEQFF
>TRBJ2-7|TRBV6-5
CASSKEGGSYEQYF
>TRBJ1-1|TRBV19
CASSIAAGLVVGGTEAFF
>TRBJ2-3|TRBV5-4
CASSFGGAFTDTQYF
>TRBJ1-5|TRBV5-6
CASSLGLNQPQHF
>TRBJ2-1|TRBV15
CATSRDRAGGEQFF
>TRBJ1-3|TRBV7-2
CASSFGSTGGSGNTIYF
>TRBJ1-2|TRBV7-9
CASSLETGFGYTF
>TRBJ2-3|TRBV4-2
CASSQDLAGISTDTQYF
>TRBJ1-1|TRBV20-1
CSARDSSPF
>TRBJ2-1|TRBV11-2
CASSLVRGIWNEQFF
>TRBJ2-7|TRBV5-1
CASSRQGAGNSYEQYF
>TRBJ2-5|TRBV5-4
CASSSRPGAGETQYF
>TRBJ2-1|TRBV10-2
CASSRGGLAGGPYNEQFF
>TRBJ1-2|TRBV5-4
CASSPGRGNYGYTF
>TRBJ2-3|TRBV5-1
CASSLVSPFTDTQYF
>TRBJ1-4|TRBV27
CASRPLATNEKLFF
>TRBJ1-4|TRBV7-9
CASSLGDGNEKLFF
>TRBJ1-2|TRBV25-1
CASSEPGQGTIYGYTF